This entry lists 16 T cell receptor beta chains sequenced from one sample in a study of T cells after yellow fever vaccination. TCRdb re-called the 5' RACE reads with MiXCR, one entry per CDR3 protein. The repertoire includes 200,000 or so distinct CDR3 sequences, 6.5% to 7.5% of them detected once, and roughly 1% sits in the top ten. Here the sequenced sample was CD4+ T cells sorted from PBMCs, taken on the day of the yellow fever booster vaccination. Receptor source: a man younger than 40 who received the YFV17D yellow fever vaccine.

The chain uses TRBV6-6 and TRBJ2-1; maybe TRBD2 (5 bases). The V gene's germline CDR1 is MNHNY and CDR2 SVGAGI (reference sequence). The CDR3 is made up of 12 amino acids. Trimming pared 4 bases from V and 13 bases from J, leaving 14 bases between. CDR3 residues: CASSSGSANQFF. DNA of the CDR3: TGTGCCAGCAGTTCGGGGTCAGCGAACCAGTTCTTC.

This clonotype showed up many times. The chain links TRBV5-1 to TRBJ2-7, with 10 nucleotides matching TRBD1. The CDR3 contains 13 residues. Germline V gives CDR1 SGHRS, CDR2 YFSETQ. Trimming removed 4 bases from V and 9 bases from J; junction bases left unmatched: 7. The CDR3 here is CASSPGQGYRQYF. CDR3 nucleotide sequence: TGCGCCAGCAGCCCGGGACAGGGGTACAGGCAGTACTTC.

This clonotype was observed at least ten times. In nucleotides, the CDR3 is TGTGCCAGCAGCCAGCGGACTAGCGTTAGCACAGATACGCAGTATTTT. It specifies CASSQRTSVSTDTQYF. The chain joins TRBV4-2 to TRBJ2-3; 9 bases are a match to TRBD2. CDR3 size: 16 residues. Germline lookup yields CDR1 LGHNA and CDR2 YNFKEQ. Unmatched junction bases numbered 4, after V lost 3 bases and J lost 0 bases.

This clonotype has more than one count but fewer than ten. The chain is built from TRBV25-1 and TRBJ2-3; 7 bases align to TRBD2. The CDR3 consists of 17 residues. Germline V gene sequence: CDR1 MGHDK, CDR2 SYGVNS. The V and J ends lost 8 bases and 6 bases, in that order; junction bases with no gene match: 20. Here the CDR3 reads CASSSAPGGSISDTQYF. CDR3 DNA: TGTGCCAGCTCTTCTGCCCCTGGCGGGAGTATCTCGGATACGCAGTATTTT.

This clonotype was counted only a few times. The chain employs TRBV5-4 and TRBJ1-2, with D hard to call. V was cut by 0 bases and J by 0 bases, with 9 bases left in between. Germline values: CDR1 SGHNT, CDR2 YYREEE (reference sequence). This CDR3 is 15 amino acids long. The CDR3 loop reads CASSLDPNSNYGYTF. The CDR3 nucleotides are TGTGCCAGCAGCTTGGATCCTAATTCTAACTATGGCTACACCTTC.

This clonotype was picked up many times. The rearrangement uses TRBV2 and TRBJ2-1, with unresolved D. V lost 4 bases, J lost 9 bases, and 7 bases lay in between. The CDR3 contains 11 residues. Germline V gene sequence: CDR1 SNHLY, CDR2 FYNNEI. CDR3 coding DNA: TGTGCCAGCAGTGTTACGTTTGAGCAGTTCTTC. Translation: CASSVTFEQFF.

J is TRBJ2-4 and V is TRBV18; 8 bases line up with TRBD2. The V gene's germline CDR1 is KGHSH and CDR2 LQKENI. V shed 0 bases, J shed 6 bases, and the junction held 13 bases outside the gene matches. CDR3 length: 18 amino acids. CDR3: CASSPPSGRLAKLNIQYF. CDR3 DNA sequence: TGTGCCAGCTCACCACCGAGCGGCAGACTAGCGAAGCTAAACATTCAGTACTTC.

In its sample, this clonotype was seen a few times. The J gene is TRBJ2-3, the V gene TRBV7-2, with no clear D. The V end was cut by 5 bases, the J end by 4 bases, with 10 bases between. CDR3 size: 13 residues. Germline V CDR1 and CDR2: SGHTA, FQGNSA. Here the CDR3 reads CASSRWAPDTQYF. CDR3 nucleotides: TGTGCCAGCAGCCGATGGGCCCCAGATACGCAGTATTTT. The variable domain in full, with the rest retrieved from reference TRBV7-2 and TRBJ2-3, is GAGVSQSPSNKVTEKGKDVELRCDPISGHTALYWYRQSLGQGLEFLIYFQGNSAPDKSGLPSDRFSAERTGGSVSTLTIQRTQQEDSAVYLCASSRWAPDTQYFGPGTRLTVL.

This rearrangement joins TRBV5-1 to TRBJ1-2; TRBD1 agrees at 8 bases. There are 14 residues in the CDR3. The V and J ends lost 4 bases and 6 bases, in that order; junction bases with no gene match: 8. The germline V gene encodes CDR1 SGHRS and CDR2 YFSETQ. The CDR3 DNA reads TGCGCCAGCAGCGGGCGGACAGGGACCAATGGCTACACCTTC. This translates into CASSGRTGTNGYTF.

This clonotype was counted many times. The chain recombines TRBV28 with TRBJ2-1; 9 bases align to TRBD2. V gave up 6 bases and J gave up 6 bases; unmatched junction bases: 9. This CDR3 is built from 15 residues. Germline CDR1 is MDHEN and CDR2 is SYDVKM. CDR3 sequence reads: CASRGGSGRFNEQFF. The CDR3 nucleotides are TGTGCCAGCAGGGGGGGCAGCGGGAGGTTCAATGAGCAGTTCTTC.

This clonotype was picked up a small number of times. The chain couples TRBV5-6 to TRBJ2-1, with D possibly TRBD2 on 6 matching bases. The ends were cut back, 6 bases at V and 5 bases at J, with 15 bases in the middle. This CDR3 has 14 amino acids. Germline-derived CDR1 and CDR2 are SGHDT and YYEEEE. In nucleotides, the CDR3 is TGTGCCAGCACCCCGAGGGACTCAGACAATGAGCAGTTCTTC. As protein: CASTPRDSDNEQFF.

The V and J genes are TRBV20-1 and TRBJ2-3; D might be TRBD2 (6 bases). The V gene's germline CDR1 is DFQATT and CDR2 SNEGSKA (reference sequence). This CDR3 spans 12 amino acids. V was clipped by 6 bases and J by 15 bases, with 22 bases between them. As DNA, the CDR3 is TGCAGTGCAACTGAGGGACTCCCACAGAGCTATTTT. Its protein product is CSATEGLPQSYF.

V and J are TRBV6-5 and TRBJ1-4, with D perhaps matching TRBD1 (6 bases). The CDR3 length is 15 residues. Trimming cost V 0 bases and J 10 bases, with 15 bases left between them. Germline CDR1 and CDR2: MNHEY and SVGAGI. The CDR3 DNA sequence: TGTGCCAGCAGTTACTCGACCAGGGGAGAAGGAAAACTGTTTTTT. Translated, it gives CASSYSTRGEGKLFF.

This clonotype was recorded at least ten times. The chain links TRBV4-1 to TRBJ2-1; D not resolved. Germline CDR1 and CDR2: MGHRA and YSYEKL. The germline V and J ends were trimmed by 1 base and 1 base, with 20 bases remaining between them. This CDR3 contains 19 residues. The CDR3 DNA is TGCGCCAGCAGCCAAGGGACGGTTGGGCGGAGTAGGTCCTACAATGAGCAGTTCTTC. Protein sequence: CASSQGTVGRSRSYNEQFF.

The chain has TRBV30 and TRBJ2-3; D may match TRBD1 or TRBD2 (5 bases each). V was clipped by 5 bases and J by 0 bases, with 12 bases between them. This CDR3 is 14 amino acids long. Germline CDR1 is GTSNPN and CDR2 is SVGIG (reference sequence). CDR3 in DNA: TGTGCCTGGGGACGGGGCTCTAGCACAGATACGCAGTATTTT. Translated, it gives CAWGRGSSTDTQYF. Using reference TRBV30 and TRBJ2-3 for the parts outside the CDR3, the full variable domain is SQTIHQWPATLVQPVGSPLSLECTVEGTSNPNLYWYRQAAGRGLQLLFYSVGIGQISSEVPQNLSASRPQDRQFILSSKKLLLSDSGFYLCAWGRGSSTDTQYFGPGTRLTVL.

This clonotype has a handful of counts. The chain has TRBV29-1 and TRBJ2-1; 8 bases fit TRBD1. CDR1 SQVTM and CDR2 ANQGSEA come from the germline V gene. This CDR3 is built from 13 residues. The V and J ends lost 7 bases and 6 bases, in that order; junction bases with no gene match: 8. CDR3 sequence: CSGAQGARNEQFF. The CDR3 DNA sequence: TGCAGCGGGGCCCAGGGGGCGCGCAATGAGCAGTTCTTC.